This T cell receptor (beta chain) was identified in a study of shared clonotypes between healthy human individuals. General study findings and limits: Clonotypes which were not shared had lower generation probabilities than clonotypes that all four donors shared.

Some clones are missing from TCRdb's copy, which holds only in-frame ones; the method was immunoSEQ multiplex PCR. This table has over 2,000,000 clones, about 93% appearing once. Cells designated naive CD8 were CD45RO-negative and were positively selected for CCR7, with terminally differentiated effector memory CD45RA+ cells excluded. The V gene lost 4 bases and the J gene lost 1 base, with 11 bases spanning the gap. CDR1 and CDR2 (germline): SGHDT, YYEEEE. The CDR3 covers 14 residues. Remarks on this clone: Its antigen is not identified.

The sequence was obtained from a man between 18 and 29 years old in good health. Some clones in this sample may be carry-over from other donors' samples. The sequenced material came from naive CD8+ T cells from PBMCs. This rearrangement joins TRBV5-6 to TRBJ1-1; D gene ambiguous. The CDR3 region is CASSGRVRNTEAFF. The CDR3, as DNA: TGTGCCAGCAGCGGCCGTGTTAGGAACACTGAAGCTTTCTTT.